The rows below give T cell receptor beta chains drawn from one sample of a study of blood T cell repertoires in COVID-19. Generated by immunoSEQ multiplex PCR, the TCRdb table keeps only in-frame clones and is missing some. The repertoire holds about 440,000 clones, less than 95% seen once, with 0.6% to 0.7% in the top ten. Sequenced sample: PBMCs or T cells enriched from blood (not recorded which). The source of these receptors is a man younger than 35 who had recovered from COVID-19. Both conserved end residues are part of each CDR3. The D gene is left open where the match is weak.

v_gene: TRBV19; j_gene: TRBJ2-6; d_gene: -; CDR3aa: CASSIVSLGANVLTF; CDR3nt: TGTGCCAGTAGTATTGTCTCTCTGGGGGCCAACGTCCTGACTTTC
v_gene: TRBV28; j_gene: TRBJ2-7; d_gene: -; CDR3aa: CASSLSTYEQYF; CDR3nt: TGTGCCAGCAGTTTATCTACCTACGAGCAGTACTTC
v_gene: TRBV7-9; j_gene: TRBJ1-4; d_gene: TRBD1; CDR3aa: CASSPRGQTVNEKLFF; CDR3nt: TGTGCCAGCAGCCCACGGGGACAGACAGTTAATGAAAAACTGTTTTTT
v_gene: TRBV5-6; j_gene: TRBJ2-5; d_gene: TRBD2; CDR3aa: CASSSDTSGRAQETQYF; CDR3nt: TGTGCCAGCAGCTCAGATACTAGCGGGAGGGCGCAAGAGACCCAGTACTTC
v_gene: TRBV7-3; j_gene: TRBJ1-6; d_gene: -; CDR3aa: CASSLERGNSPLHF; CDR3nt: TGTGCCAGCAGCCTAGAAAGGGGTAATTCACCCCTCCACTTT
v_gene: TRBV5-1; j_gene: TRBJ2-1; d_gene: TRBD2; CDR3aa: CASSLTSGRWNEQFF; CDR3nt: TGCGCCAGCAGCTTAACTAGCGGGAGATGGAATGAGCAGTTCTTC
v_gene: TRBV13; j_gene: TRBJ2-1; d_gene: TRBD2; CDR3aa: CASSFTGGGEQFF; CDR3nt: TGTGCCAGCAGCTTTACGGGAGGCGGTGAGCAGTTCTTC
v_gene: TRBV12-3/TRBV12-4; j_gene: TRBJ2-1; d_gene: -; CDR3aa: CASSFATNNEQFF; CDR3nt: TGTGCCAGCAGTTTCGCGACAAACAATGAGCAGTTCTTC
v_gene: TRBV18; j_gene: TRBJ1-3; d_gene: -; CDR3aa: CASSPIPMTVTSGNTIYF; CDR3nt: TGTGCCAGCTCACCGATCCCAATGACAGTTACCTCTGGAAACACCATATATTTT
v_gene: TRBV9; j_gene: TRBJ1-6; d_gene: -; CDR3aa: CASSVASQVSPLHF; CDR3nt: TGTGCCAGCAGCGTAGCATCCCAGGTATCACCCCTCCACTTT
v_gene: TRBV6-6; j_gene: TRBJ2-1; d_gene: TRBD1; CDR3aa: CASRPGGLINEQFF; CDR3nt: TGTGCCAGCAGGCCAGGGGGTTTGATCAATGAGCAGTTCTTC
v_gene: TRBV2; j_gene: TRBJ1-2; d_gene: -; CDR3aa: CASSEGMGAGLYGYTF; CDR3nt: TGTGCCAGCAGTGAGGGCATGGGGGCCGGTTTATATGGCTACACCTTC
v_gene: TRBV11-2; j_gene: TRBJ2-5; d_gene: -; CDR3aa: CASSLVEGLQETQYF; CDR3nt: TGTGCCAGCAGCTTGGTGGAGGGCCTCCAAGAGACCCAGTACTTC
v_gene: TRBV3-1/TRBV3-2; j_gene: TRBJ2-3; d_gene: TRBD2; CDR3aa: CASSQDLGTSSVADTQYF; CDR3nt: TGTGCCAGCAGCCAAGATCTCGGGACTAGCTCGGTTGCAGATACGCAGTATTTT
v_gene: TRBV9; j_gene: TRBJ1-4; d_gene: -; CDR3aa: CASSVTQGPEKLFF; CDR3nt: TGTGCCAGCAGCGTAACACAGGGTCCTGAAAAACTGTTTTTT
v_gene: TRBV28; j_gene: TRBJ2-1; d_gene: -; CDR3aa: CASSFRTRGSSYNEQFF; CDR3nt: TGTGCCAGCAGTTTTCGGACGCGGGGTAGTTCCTACAATGAGCAGTTCTTC
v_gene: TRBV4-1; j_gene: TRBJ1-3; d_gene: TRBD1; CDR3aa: CASSPWTGFGAGNTIYF; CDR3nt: TGCGCCAGCAGCCCCTGGACAGGATTCGGGGCTGGAAACACCATATATTTT
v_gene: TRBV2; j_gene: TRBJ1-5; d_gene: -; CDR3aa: CANRKGGDQPQHF; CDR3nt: TGTGCCAACCGGAAAGGGGGGGATCAGCCCCAGCATTTT
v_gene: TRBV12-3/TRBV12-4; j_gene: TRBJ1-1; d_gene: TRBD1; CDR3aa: CASSPTGREAFF; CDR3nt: TGTGCCAGCAGCCCGACAGGGAGGGAAGCTTTCTTT
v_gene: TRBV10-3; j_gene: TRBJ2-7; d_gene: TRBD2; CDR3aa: CAISPSGRARTYEQYF; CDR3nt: TGTGCCATTTCCCCTAGCGGGAGGGCCAGGACCTACGAGCAGTACTTC
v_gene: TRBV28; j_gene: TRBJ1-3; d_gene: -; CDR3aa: CASIGGSLAGNTIYF; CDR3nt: TGTGCCAGCATAGGAGGGTCCTTGGCTGGAAACACCATATATTTT
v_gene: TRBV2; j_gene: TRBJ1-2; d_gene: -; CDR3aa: CASSEAGRGYYGYTF; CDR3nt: TGTGCCAGCAGTGAAGCAGGTCGGGGGTACTATGGCTACACCTTC
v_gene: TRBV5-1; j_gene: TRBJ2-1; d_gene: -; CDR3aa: CASSLGSVAGEQFF; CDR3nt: TGCGCCAGCAGCTTGGGGTCGGTCGCAGGGGAGCAGTTCTTC
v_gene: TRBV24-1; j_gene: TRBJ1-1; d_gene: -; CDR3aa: CATSESRDTQEAFF; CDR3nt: TGTGCCACCAGTGAATCACGGGACACCCAAGAAGCTTTCTTT
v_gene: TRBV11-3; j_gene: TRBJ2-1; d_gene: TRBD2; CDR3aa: CASSLVSGKTYNEQFF; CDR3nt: TGTGCCAGCAGCTTAGTAAGCGGGAAAACCTACAATGAGCAGTTCTTC
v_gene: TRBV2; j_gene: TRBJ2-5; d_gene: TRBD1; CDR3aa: CASSSGQGETQYF; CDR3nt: TGTGCCAGCAGCTCCGGACAGGGGGAGACCCAGTACTTC
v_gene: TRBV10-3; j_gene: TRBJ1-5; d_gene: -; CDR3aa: CAIQDLSNQPQHF; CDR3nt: TGTGCCATTCAGGACTTGAGCAATCAGCCCCAGCATTTT
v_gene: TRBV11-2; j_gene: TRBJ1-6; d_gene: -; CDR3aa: CASSPGNTYNSPLHF; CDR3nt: TGTGCCAGCAGCCCCGGGAACACCTATAATTCACCCCTCCACTTT
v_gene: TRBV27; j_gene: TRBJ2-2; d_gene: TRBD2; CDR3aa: CASSFELRTSGNGELFF; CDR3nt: TGTGCCAGCAGTTTCGAACTAAGGACTAGCGGAAACGGGGAGCTGTTTTTT
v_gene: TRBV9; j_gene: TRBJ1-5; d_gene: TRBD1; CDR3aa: CASSGGTGAVETQHF; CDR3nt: TGTGCCAGCAGCGGAGGGACAGGCGCTGTAGAGACCCAGCATTTT
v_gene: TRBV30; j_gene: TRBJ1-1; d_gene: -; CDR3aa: CAWVKKEGLGTEAFF; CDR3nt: TGTGCCTGGGTAAAGAAGGAGGGGCTTGGGACTGAAGCTTTCTTT
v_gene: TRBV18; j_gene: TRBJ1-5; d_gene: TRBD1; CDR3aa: CASSPRTGSPAGSNQPQHF; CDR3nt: TGTGCCAGCTCACCCCGGACAGGCTCACCCGCGGGAAGCAATCAGCCCCAGCATTTT
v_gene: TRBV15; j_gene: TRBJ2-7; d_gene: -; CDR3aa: CATSAEPTTLTYEQYF; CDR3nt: TGTGCCACCAGCGCCGAGCCGACAACTCTGACCTACGAGCAGTACTTC
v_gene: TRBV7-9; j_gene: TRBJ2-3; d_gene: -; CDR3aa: CASSLGMGLDTDTQYF; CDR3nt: TGTGCCAGCAGCTTAGGGATGGGACTCGACACAGATACGCAGTATTTT
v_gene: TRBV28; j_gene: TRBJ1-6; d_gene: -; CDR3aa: CASSGRQGWDSPLHF; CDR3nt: TGTGCCAGCAGTGGCCGGCAGGGTTGGGATTCACCCCTCCACTTT
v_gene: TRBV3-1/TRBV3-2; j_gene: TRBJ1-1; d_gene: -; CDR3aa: CASSQETGNGAFF; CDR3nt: TGTGCCAGCAGCCAAGAGACAGGAAACGGAGCTTTCTTT
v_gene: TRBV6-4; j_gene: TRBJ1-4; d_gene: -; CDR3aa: CASSATVNEKLFF; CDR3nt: TGTGCCAGCAGTGCTACCGTTAATGAAAAACTGTTTTTT
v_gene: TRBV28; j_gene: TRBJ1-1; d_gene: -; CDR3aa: CASRWGGPGLEAFF; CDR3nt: TGTGCCAGCAGATGGGGGGGACCCGGACTAGAAGCTTTCTTT
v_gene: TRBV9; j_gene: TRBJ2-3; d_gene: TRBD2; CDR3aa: CASSSPRAGDPTDTQYF; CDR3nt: TGTGCCAGCAGCTCACCTCGTGCGGGAGACCCCACAGATACGCAGTATTTT
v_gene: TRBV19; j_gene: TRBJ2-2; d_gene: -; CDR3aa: CASSIQASGRTGELFF; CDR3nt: TGTGCCAGTAGTATTCAGGCGTCAGGTCGCACCGGGGAGCTGTTTTTT
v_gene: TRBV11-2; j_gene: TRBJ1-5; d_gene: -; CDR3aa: CASSLGVGGTNQPQHF; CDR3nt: TGTGCCAGCAGCTTAGGGGTTGGAGGGACCAATCAGCCCCAGCATTTT
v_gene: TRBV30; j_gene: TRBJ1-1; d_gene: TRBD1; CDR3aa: CAWSVQGIAEAFF; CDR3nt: TGTGCCTGGAGTGTACAGGGGATCGCTGAAGCTTTCTTT
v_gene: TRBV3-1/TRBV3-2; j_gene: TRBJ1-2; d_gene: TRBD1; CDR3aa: CASSQMTGTAYGYTF; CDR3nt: TGTGCCAGCAGCCAAATGACAGGGACGGCCTATGGCTACACCTTC